This T cell receptor beta chain was sequenced during a study of T cell responses to AZD1222 COVID-19 vaccine. J was trimmed by 9 bases and V by 0 bases; bases with no gene match: 6. The length of the CDR3 is 15 residues. The germline V gene encodes CDR1 GTSNPN and CDR2 SVGIG (reference sequence). Pooled samples include second doses given at about 4 or 12 weeks. The assay was immunoSEQ multiplex PCR, and TCRdb's table has in-frame clones only and misses some. This sample has about 120,000 clones; just over 85% occur once, and the top ten carry around 17%. The source of this sequence is an adult who received the AZD1222 COVID-19 vaccine. Here the sequenced sample was peripheral blood, taken 28 days after the second AZD1222 dose. The chain links TRBV30 to TRBJ2-3; 13 bases fit TRBD2. The CDR3 spells CAWSVLAGGPRTQYF. CDR3 nucleotides: TGTGCCTGGAGTGTACTAGCGGGAGGGCCCCGGACGCAGTATTTT.